This T cell receptor (beta chain) was captured by sequencing in a study of technical replicates of blood from a handful of donors. Germline CDR1 is SGDLS and CDR2 is YYNGEE. This CDR3 has 14 amino acids. The V end was cut by 0 bases, the J end by 3 bases, with 10 bases between. The method was immunoSEQ multiplex PCR; TCRdb's version includes in-frame clones alone and lacks a portion of them. The sample records fewer than 100,000 clones, approximately 96% being singletons. The TCR comes from a human donor in good health. V is TRBV9 and J is TRBJ2-7, with D unresolved. Sequencing was performed on T cells isolated from PBMCs. CDR3 nucleotides: TGTGCCAGCAGCGTAGGGTCCAACGGCTACGAGCAGTACTTC. Translated, it gives CASSVGSNGYEQYF.